A single sample gave rise to the 24 T cell receptor beta chains below, sequenced in a study of shared T cell receptors in the human thymus. Sequencing used immunoSEQ multiplex PCR; TCRdb keeps in-frame clones, though not all of them. This sample has more than 550,000 clones, with 87% found just once. These records were also assigned to another study, of human thymus T cells.

The sequencing sample was made of thymocytes. All receptors derive from a boy younger than two with a congenital heart defect.

The chain has TRBV27 and TRBJ1-2; D gene uncertain. Trimming pared 6 bases from V and 6 bases from J, leaving 17 bases between. Germline V gene lookup returns CDR1 MNHEY and CDR2 SMNVEV (reference sequence). The CDR3 is made up of 14 amino acids. CDR3 protein: CASSPDGDSDGYTF. The CDR3 nucleotides read TGTGCCAGCAGCCCAGACGGGGATTCTGATGGCTACACCTTC.

V gene TRBV27 combines with J gene TRBJ2-1; no reliable D call. CDR1 is MNHEY and CDR2 is SMNVEV in the germline V gene (reference sequence). This CDR3 has 14 amino acids. V was shortened by 6 bases and J by 1 base, with 10 bases between the two germline ends. CDR3 sequence reads: CASSIRRSYNEQFF. CDR3 DNA sequence: TGTGCCAGCAGCATCCGCCGGTCCTACAATGAGCAGTTCTTC.

This chain connects TRBV6-5 to TRBJ2-4; D is perhaps TRBD1 (6 bases). CDR1 MNHEY and CDR2 SVGAGI come from the germline V gene. This CDR3 region has 14 residues. Trimming cost V 6 bases and J 8 bases, with 17 bases left between them. The CDR3 sequence is CASSPTGLWDIQYF. The CDR3 DNA sequence: TGTGCCAGCAGCCCCACAGGGCTTTGGGACATTCAGTACTTC.

The genes are TRBV7-2 and TRBJ1-5; D unresolved. Germline V lookup: CDR1 SGHTA, CDR2 FQGNSA. Deletions cut 1 base from V and 3 bases from J, with 10 bases between. This CDR3 has 15 amino acids. Here the CDR3 reads CASSLDRDNNQPQHF. The CDR3 coding sequence is TGTGCCAGCAGCTTAGATCGGGATAACAATCAGCCCCAGCATTTT. Supplemented by reference TRBV7-2 and TRBJ1-5, the full variable domain reads GAGVSQSPSNKVTEKGKDVELRCDPISGHTALYWYRQSLGQGLEFLIYFQGNSAPDKSGLPSDRFSAERTGGSVSTLTIQRTQQEDSAVYLCASSLDRDNNQPQHFGDGTRLSIL.

The chain carries TRBV5-1 and TRBJ2-5; D remains ambiguous. Germline CDR1 SGHRS, CDR2 YFSETQ. The CDR3 has 12 amino acids. V lost 5 bases, J lost 5 bases, and 10 bases lay in between. DNA of the CDR3: TGCGCCAGCAGTCCGAGCGAGGAGACCCAGTACTTC. Translating it yields CASSPSEETQYF.

The chain uses TRBV11-1 and TRBJ1-3; 7 bases align to TRBD1. Germline V CDR1 and CDR2: SGHAT, FQDESV (reference sequence). There are 16 residues in the CDR3. The V and J ends lost 5 bases and 3 bases, in that order; junction bases with no gene match: 10. CDR3 nucleotide sequence: TGTGCCAGCAGCGTCCCCCGGGACAGCGGTGGAAACACCATATATTTT. It yields the protein CASSVPRDSGGNTIYF.

The V call is TRBV4-3, the J call TRBJ2-7, with TRBD2 matching over 7 bases. V lost 4 bases and J lost 3; bases outside the gene matches: 9. Germline CDR1 reads LGHNA; CDR2 reads YSLEER. This CDR3 region has 15 residues. In DNA, the CDR3 is TGCGCCAGCAGCCGAGCTAGGGAGGGGATCTACGAGCAGTACTTC. Encoded protein: CASSRAREGIYEQYF.

This CDR3 reads CASSLNTGDSTRTQYF. CDR3 DNA: TGTGCCAGCAGTCTAAATACCGGGGACAGTACGAGGACCCAGTACTTC. The gene calls are TRBV28 and TRBJ2-5; 7 bases map to TRBD1. Germline V gives CDR1 MDHEN, CDR2 SYDVKM. The length of the CDR3 is 16 residues. The J segment lost 7 bases and the V segment lost 5 bases, leaving 16 bases of the junction unmatched.

About this clone itself: Germline and junction disagree at one end, which may indicate a read error. The sample carries other DNA sequences with the same CDR3. The chain joins TRBV6-1 to TRBJ1-6; the match to TRBD1 covers 7 bases. The germline CDR1 and CDR2 sequences are MNHNS and SASEGT. This CDR3 is built from 14 residues. This CDR3 reads CASSNTGTDSPLHF. For the CDR3, the DNA is TGTGCCAGCAGTAATACCGGGACAGATTCCCCCCTCCACTTT.

The genes are TRBV4-1 and TRBJ2-7; 9 bases match TRBD1. V was pared by 4 bases and J by 4 bases, with 11 bases of the junction left unmatched. CDR1 and CDR2 (germline): MGHRA, YSYEKL. The CDR3 is made up of 16 amino acids. As DNA, the CDR3 is TGCGCCAGCAGCCGAGATGCGGGACAGGGTGCGTACGAGCAGTACTTC. This codes for CASSRDAGQGAYEQYF.

The rearrangement links TRBV5-4 to TRBJ1-4, with D perhaps TRBD1 (5 bases). Trimming cost V 1 base and J 10 bases, with 14 bases left between them. Looked up from germline, CDR1 is SGHNT and CDR2 is YYREEE (reference sequence). The CDR3 loop spans 14 amino acids. CDR3 loop: CASSLLGGDGKLFF. CDR3 nucleotide sequence: TGTGCCAGCAGCTTGCTGGGGGGTGACGGAAAACTGTTTTTT.

The chain uses TRBV5-5 and TRBJ1-5; 7 nucleotides agree with TRBD1. Germline V gives CDR1 SGHKS, CDR2 YYEKEE (reference sequence). Trimming removed 5 bases from V and 3 bases from J; junction bases left unmatched: 5. The CDR3 contains 14 residues. The CDR3 bases are TGTGCCAGCAGGCCCGGGACAGACAATCAGCCCCAGCATTTT. Protein product: CASRPGTDNQPQHF.

J is TRBJ2-7 and V is TRBV4-3; 7 bases fit TRBD1. The CDR3 runs to 18 residues. Germline-derived CDR1 and CDR2 are LGHNA and YSLEER. J gave up 4 bases and V 0 bases, and 15 bases lay outside the gene matches. The CDR3 sequence: CASSQDPLYGTAKYEQYF. CDR3 DNA sequence: TGCGCCAGCAGCCAAGATCCTTTGTATGGGACAGCCAAGTACGAGCAGTACTTC.

The chain couples TRBV2 to TRBJ1-5, with D unclear. In germline, CDR1 is SNHLY, CDR2 FYNNEI. The CDR3 length is 17 residues. V shed 3 bases and J shed 6 bases, with 21 bases lying between them. The CDR3 DNA reads as TGTGCCAGCAGTGAGGGTCAGGATGATTGGGAGGGTCAGCCCCAGCATTTT. It yields the protein CASSEGQDDWEGQPQHF. The whole variable domain, filled in from reference TRBV2 and TRBJ1-5, reads EPEVTQTPSHQVTQMGQEVILRCVPISNHLYFYWYRQILGQKVEFLVSFYNNEISEKSEIFDDQFSVERPDGSNFTLKIRSTKLEDSAMYFCASSEGQDDWEGQPQHFGDGTRLSIL.

This rearrangement joins TRBV28 to TRBJ1-5; TRBD1 matches 9 bases. Trimming removed 5 bases from V and 6 bases from J; junction bases left unmatched: 8. CDR1 and CDR2 (germline): MDHEN, SYDVKM. The CDR3 extends over 15 amino acids. The CDR3 spells CASSDRGAEGQPQHF. Here the CDR3 DNA reads TGTGCCAGCAGTGACAGGGGGGCGGAAGGTCAGCCCCAGCATTTT.

The chain links TRBV9 to TRBJ2-3; D not resolved. Germline V CDR1 and CDR2: SGDLS, YYNGEE. CDR3 length: 14 amino acids. V gave up 0 bases and J gave up 2 bases, with 7 bases separating them. DNA of the CDR3: TGTGCCAGCAGCGTAGGCGGTTACACAGATACGCAGTATTTT. Translating it yields CASSVGGYTDTQYF.

The chain links TRBV7-2 to TRBJ2-7, with D perhaps TRBD2 (5 bases). The CDR3 runs to 14 residues. Germline CDR1 and CDR2: SGHTA and FQGNSA. V gave up 1 base and J gave up 4 bases, with 11 bases separating them. For the CDR3, the DNA is TGTGCCAGCAGCTTAGTAGGGAGCCGTTACGAGCAGTACTTC. This sequence encodes CASSLVGSRYEQYF.

The CDR3 here is CASSLKSGQGTEAFF. CDR3 coding DNA: TGCGCCAGCAGCCTAAAGTCGGGACAGGGGACTGAAGCTTTCTTT. This chain joins TRBV5-1 and TRBJ1-1; the match to TRBD1 covers 10 bases. There are 15 residues in the CDR3. J gave up 5 bases and V 4 bases, and 8 bases lay outside the gene matches. Germline V gives CDR1 SGHRS, CDR2 YFSETQ.

The V call is TRBV2, the J call TRBJ2-1, with 14 bases fitting TRBD2. CDR1 is SNHLY, CDR2 FYNNEI, per germline. V gave up 6 bases and J gave up 10 bases; unmatched junction bases: 5. This CDR3 is 14 amino acids long. In DNA form, the CDR3 reads TGTGCCAGCAGGGGGACTAGCGGGAGCCGGGAGCAGTTCTTC. This codes for CASRGTSGSREQFF.

V usage is TRBV19 and J usage is TRBJ1-2, with a possible D match to TRBD1 (5 bases). Trimming removed 7 bases at V and 7 bases at J, with 25 bases between. CDR1 is LNHDA, CDR2 SQIVND, per germline (reference sequence). The CDR3 runs to 16 residues. The CDR3 DNA follows: TGTGCCAGTACCCCTCATTGGCTGTGGGACTTAGCTGGCTACACCTTC. It is translated as CASTPHWLWDLAGYTF. The full variable domain, rest sourced from reference TRBV19 and TRBJ1-2, is DGGITQSPKYLFRKEGQNVTLSCEQNLNHDAMYWYRQDPGQGLRLIYYSQIVNDFQKGDIAEGYSVSREKKESFPLTVTSAQKNPTAFYLCASTPHWLWDLAGYTFGSGTRLTVV.

This chain's CDR3 is CASSQRDRGSPLHF. The CDR3 nucleotides are TGCGCCAGCAGCCAAAGGGACAGGGGATCACCCCTCCACTTT. The chain joins TRBV4-1 to TRBJ1-6; TRBD1 matches at 10 bases. Germline CDR1 MGHRA, CDR2 YSYEKL. The J segment lost 10 bases and the V segment lost 2 bases, leaving 2 bases of the junction unmatched. The CDR3 loop spans 14 amino acids.

This chain uses TRBV30 with TRBJ2-5, with 8 positions matching TRBD1. The J segment lost 2 bases and the V segment lost 2 bases, leaving 4 bases of the junction unmatched. The CDR3 sequence is 14 residues long. Germline assignment: CDR1 GTSNPN and CDR2 SVGIG (reference sequence). The CDR3 DNA sequence: TGTGCCTGGAGTTCCGGGACAGGACAAGAGACCCAGTACTTC. Protein: CAWSSGTGQETQYF.

CDR3 loop: CASSLGTGAYGYTF. The CDR3 bases are TGTGCCAGCAGCTTAGGGACAGGGGCCTATGGCTACACCTTC. The rearrangement uses TRBV11-2 and TRBJ1-2; 9 bases map to TRBD1. V was clipped by 1 base and J by 4 bases; unmatched bases: 1. The CDR3 is 14 amino acids. Germline V CDR1 and CDR2: SGHAT, FQNNGV.

The chain links TRBV14 to TRBJ2-3; 11 nucleotides line up with TRBD2. With V trimmed by 2 bases and J by 0 bases, 1 base remained unmatched. This CDR3 has 16 residues. Per the germline V gene, CDR1 is SGHDN and CDR2 is FVKESK. This CDR3 is CASSQTSGGSTDTQYF. CDR3 bases: TGTGCCAGCAGCCAAACTAGCGGGGGTAGCACAGATACGCAGTATTTT.